Listed below are T cell receptor beta chains from one sample, sequenced in a study of blood T cells in healthy people across ages. MiXCR, applied by TCRdb to the 5' RACE reads, yields one record per CDR3 protein. The repertoire holds about 1 million distinct CDR3 sequences, with less than 25% as singletons. The same data also contributed to another study, on T cells of mothers and their children.

Sequencing was performed on blood. The receptors come from a girl aged 2-15 years in good health. Each CDR3 is given with its conserved first and last residue. D genes are given only for firm matches.

CDR3,length,D,V
CASSQALTMTGEVGAFF,17,TRBD1,TRBV4-1
CASSLTGTKNIQYF,14,TRBD1,TRBV12-3/TRBV12-4
CASSRVEGFQETQYF,15,-,TRBV4-1
CSGRLAPSGEQYF,13,-,TRBV29-1
CASSPIFIGGQGAGETQYF,19,TRBD1,TRBV28
CASSYSAGNPYEQYF,15,-,TRBV6-5
CASSLDGPEKLFF,13,-,TRBV7-8
CASSPGRGLRSGEKLFF,17,-,TRBV27
CASSLGGQGGAGANVLTF,18,TRBD1,TRBV13
CASSPRSGRQETQYF,15,-,TRBV5-1
CATSRDSLGTAGNTIYF,17,-,TRBV15
CASSPHPGEQFF,12,-,TRBV18
CASSLRFGLADTGELFF,17,TRBD2,TRBV12-3/TRBV12-4
CASSLVTGANEKLFF,15,-,TRBV28
CSARVSRGHGYTF,13,-,TRBV20-1
CASSLGTAGRRDGNTF,16,-,TRBV7-6
CASSLEELAGIQVTQYF,17,TRBD2,TRBV7-8
CASSQDREFKETQYF,15,-,TRBV4-3
CASSSERGRAFF,12,-,TRBV5-1
CASSPGLPLNEQFF,14,TRBD2,TRBV5-1
CASGFTESTDTQYF,14,-,TRBV12-5
CASIFGDSGNTIYF,14,-,TRBV7-9